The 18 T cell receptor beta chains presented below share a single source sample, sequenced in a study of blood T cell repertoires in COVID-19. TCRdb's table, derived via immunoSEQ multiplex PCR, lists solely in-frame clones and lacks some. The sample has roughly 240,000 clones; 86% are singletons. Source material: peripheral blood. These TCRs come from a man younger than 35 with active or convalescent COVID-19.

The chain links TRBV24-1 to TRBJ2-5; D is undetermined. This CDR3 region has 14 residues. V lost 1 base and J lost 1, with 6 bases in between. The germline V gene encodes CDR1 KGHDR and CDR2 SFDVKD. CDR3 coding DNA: TGTGCCACCAGTGATTTTACAGTCCAAGAGACCCAGTACTTC. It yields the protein CATSDFTVQETQYF.

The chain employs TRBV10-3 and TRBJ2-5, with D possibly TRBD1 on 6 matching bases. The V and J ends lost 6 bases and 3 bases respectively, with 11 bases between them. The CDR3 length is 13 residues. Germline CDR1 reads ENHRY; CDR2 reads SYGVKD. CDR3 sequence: CAIRDSFEETQYF. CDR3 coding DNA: TGTGCCATCAGGGACAGTTTTGAAGAGACCCAGTACTTC.

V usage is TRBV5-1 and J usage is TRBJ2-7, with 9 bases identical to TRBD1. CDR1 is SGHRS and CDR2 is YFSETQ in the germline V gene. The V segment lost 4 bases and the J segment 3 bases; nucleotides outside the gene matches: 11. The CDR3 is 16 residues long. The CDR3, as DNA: TGCGCCAGCAGCCCGACCGGGACAGGGTTTATCTACGAGCAGTACTTC. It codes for CASSPTGTGFIYEQYF.

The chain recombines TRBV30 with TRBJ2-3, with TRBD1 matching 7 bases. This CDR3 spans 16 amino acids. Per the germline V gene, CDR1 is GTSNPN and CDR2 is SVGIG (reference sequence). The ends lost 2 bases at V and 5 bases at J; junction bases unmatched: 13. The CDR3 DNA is TGTGCCTGGAGTCCCCTACAGGGGTTAGTAGAAGATACGCAGTATTTT. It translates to CAWSPLQGLVEDTQYF.

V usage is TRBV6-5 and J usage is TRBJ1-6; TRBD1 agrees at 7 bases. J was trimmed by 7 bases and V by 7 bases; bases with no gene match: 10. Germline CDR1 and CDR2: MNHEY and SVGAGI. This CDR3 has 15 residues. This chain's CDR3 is CASNNKQGFNSPLHF. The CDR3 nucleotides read TGTGCCAGCAATAACAAACAGGGGTTCAATTCACCCCTCCACTTT.

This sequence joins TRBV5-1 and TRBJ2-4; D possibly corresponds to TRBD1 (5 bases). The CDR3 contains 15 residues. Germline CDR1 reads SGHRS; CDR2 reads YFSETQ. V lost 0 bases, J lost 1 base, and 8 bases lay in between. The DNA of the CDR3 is TGCGCCAGCAGCTTGGCCCCAGGGGCCAAAAACATTCAGTACTTC. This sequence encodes CASSLAPGAKNIQYF.

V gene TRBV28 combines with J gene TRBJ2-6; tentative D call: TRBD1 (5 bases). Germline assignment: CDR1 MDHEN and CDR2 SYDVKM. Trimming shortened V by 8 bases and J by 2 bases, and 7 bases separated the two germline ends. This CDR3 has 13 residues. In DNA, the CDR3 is TGTGCCAGCGAGACAGCTGGGGCCAACGTCCTGACTTTC. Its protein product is CASETAGANVLTF.

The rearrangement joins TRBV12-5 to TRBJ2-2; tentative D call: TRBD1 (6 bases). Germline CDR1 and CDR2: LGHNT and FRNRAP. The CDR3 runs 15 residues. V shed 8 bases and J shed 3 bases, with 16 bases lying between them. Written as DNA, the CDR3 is TGTGCTAGTTCAACAGGACAGACTTACACCGGGGAGCTGTTTTTT. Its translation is CASSTGQTYTGELFF.

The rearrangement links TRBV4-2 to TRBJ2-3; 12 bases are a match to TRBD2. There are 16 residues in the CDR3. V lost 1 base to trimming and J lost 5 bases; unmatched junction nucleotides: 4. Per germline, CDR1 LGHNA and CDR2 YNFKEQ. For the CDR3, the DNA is TGTGCCAGCAGCCAAGTGGAACTAGCGGGAGGAGATACGCAGTATTTT. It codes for CASSQVELAGGDTQYF.

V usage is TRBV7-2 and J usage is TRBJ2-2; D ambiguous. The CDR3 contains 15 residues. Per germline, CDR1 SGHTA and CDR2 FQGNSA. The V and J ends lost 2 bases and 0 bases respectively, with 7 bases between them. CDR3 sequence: CASSLFVTNTGELFF. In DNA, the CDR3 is TGTGCCAGCAGCTTATTCGTAACGAACACCGGGGAGCTGTTTTTT.

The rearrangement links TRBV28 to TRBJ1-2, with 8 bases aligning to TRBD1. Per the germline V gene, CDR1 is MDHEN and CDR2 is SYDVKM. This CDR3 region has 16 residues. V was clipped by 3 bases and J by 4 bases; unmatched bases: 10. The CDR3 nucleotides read TGTGCCAGCAGTTTGTTGTTTGGACAGGGAGTCTATGGCTACACCTTC. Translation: CASSLLFGQGVYGYTF.

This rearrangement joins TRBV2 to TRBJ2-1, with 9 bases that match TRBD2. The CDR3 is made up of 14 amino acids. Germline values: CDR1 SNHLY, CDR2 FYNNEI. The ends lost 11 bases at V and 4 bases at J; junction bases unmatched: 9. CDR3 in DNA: TGTGCCGGGGCGCCTAGCGGGGTATACAATGAGCAGTTCTTC. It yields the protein CAGAPSGVYNEQFF. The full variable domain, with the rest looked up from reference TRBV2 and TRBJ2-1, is EPEVTQTPSHQVTQMGQEVILRCVPISNHLYFYWYRQILGQKVEFLVSFYNNEISEKSEIFDDQFSVERPDGSNFTLKIRSTKLEDSAMYFCAGAPSGVYNEQFFGPGTRLTVL.

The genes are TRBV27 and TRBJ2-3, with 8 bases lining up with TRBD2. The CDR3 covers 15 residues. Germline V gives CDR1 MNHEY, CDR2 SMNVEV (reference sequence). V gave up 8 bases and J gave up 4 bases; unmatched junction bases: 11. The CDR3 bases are TGTGCCAGCTCTTCGTCGGGGGGGCCGGCAGATACGCAGTATTTT. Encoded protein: CASSSSGGPADTQYF.

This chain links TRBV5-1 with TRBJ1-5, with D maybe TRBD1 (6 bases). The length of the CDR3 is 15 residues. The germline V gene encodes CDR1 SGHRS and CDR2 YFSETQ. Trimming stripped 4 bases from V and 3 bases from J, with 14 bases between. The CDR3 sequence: CASSLETGLNQPQHF. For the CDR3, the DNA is TGCGCCAGCAGCCTAGAGACAGGCCTCAATCAGCCCCAGCATTTT.

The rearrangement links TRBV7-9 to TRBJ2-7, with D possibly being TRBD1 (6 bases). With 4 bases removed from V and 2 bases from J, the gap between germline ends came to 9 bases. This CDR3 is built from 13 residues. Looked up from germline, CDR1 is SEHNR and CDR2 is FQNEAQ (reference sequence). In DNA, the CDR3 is TGTGCCAGCAGCTCCGACAGGACCTACGAGCAGTACTTC. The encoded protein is CASSSDRTYEQYF. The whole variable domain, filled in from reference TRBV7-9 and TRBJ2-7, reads DTGVSQNPRHKITKRGQNVTFRCDPISEHNRLYWYRQTLGQGPEFLTYFQNEAQLEKSRLLSDRFSAERPKGSFSTLEIQRTEQGDSAMYLCASSSDRTYEQYFGPGTRLTVT.

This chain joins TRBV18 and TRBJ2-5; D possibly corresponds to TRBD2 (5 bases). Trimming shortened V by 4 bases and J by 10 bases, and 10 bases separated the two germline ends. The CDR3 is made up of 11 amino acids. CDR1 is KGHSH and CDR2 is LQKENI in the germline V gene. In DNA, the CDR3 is TGTGCCAGCTCACGCGGGCCAGACCAGTACTTC. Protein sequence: CASSRGPDQYF.

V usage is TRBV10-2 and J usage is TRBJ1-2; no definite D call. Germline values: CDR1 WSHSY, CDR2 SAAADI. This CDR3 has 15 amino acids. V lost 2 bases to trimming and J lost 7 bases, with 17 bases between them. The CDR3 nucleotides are TGCGCCAGCAGTGAGCTTCCGGGAGACCCCCGTGGCTACACCTTC. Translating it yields CASSELPGDPRGYTF.

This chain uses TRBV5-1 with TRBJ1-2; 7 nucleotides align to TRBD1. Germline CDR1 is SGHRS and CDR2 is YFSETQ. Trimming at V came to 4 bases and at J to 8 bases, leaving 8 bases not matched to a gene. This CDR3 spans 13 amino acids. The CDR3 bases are TGCGCCAGCAGCACTAGACAGGGAGACGGCTACACCTTC. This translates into CASSTRQGDGYTF.